The following is a T cell receptor beta chain sequence with its context. Its antigen is still unknown. The sample is drawn from a study of OX40 agonist ivuxolimab in advanced cancers. For the study at large: Participants, 82.7% male, averaged roughly 55 years of age, ranging from roughly 23 to 80. Study-level findings and limits: Also showing low normalized T-cell clonal expansion were some of the nonresponders. Clonal expansion was seen in CD4+ and CD8+ blood T cells by week 6 at 0.1 to 3.0 mg/kg.

Using immunoSEQ multiplex PCR, the repertoire was profiled, and TCRdb retains in-frame clones only, with some absent. Of 70,000 to 85,000 clones listed, 65% to 90% are singletons. Sequencing used CD4+ or CD8+ T cells sorted from blood, obtained in a trial of the OX40 agonist ivuxolimab. This TCR was sampled from an adult with an advanced solid tumor such as melanoma, head and neck, liver or kidney cancer.

The CDR3 DNA sequence: TGTGCCAGCAGCCCGGCGGGGCCAGGGACCCAGTACTTC. Its protein product is CASSPAGPGTQYF. The chain carries TRBV7-2 and TRBJ2-5; D possibly corresponds to TRBD2 (6 bases). The CDR3 length is 13 residues. Looked up from germline, CDR1 is SGHTA and CDR2 is FQGNSA. V was clipped by 5 bases and J by 7 bases, with 14 bases between them. Based on the CDR3 plus reference TRBV7-2 and TRBJ2-5, the full variable domain is GAGVSQSPSNKVTEKGKDVELRCDPISGHTALYWYRQSLGQGLEFLIYFQGNSAPDKSGLPSDRFSAERTGGSVSTLTIQRTQQEDSAVYLCASSPAGPGTQYFGPGTRLLVL.